The 3 T cell receptor beta chains given below trace back to one sample, sequenced in a study of T-cell reconstitution after alpha-beta-depleted transplantation in children. Antigens for these TCRs are unknown. Points from the study as a whole: At the one-year point after transplant, T-cell counts and TCRbeta diversity were found to come mostly from T cells that had been newly produced.

Unique molecular identifiers featured in how the TCRbeta library was prepared. TCRdb redid the calling of the PCR reads with MiXCR, one entry per CDR3 protein. Here the sample spans approximately 300,000 distinct CDR3 sequences, approximately 7.3% being singletons. Sequenced here: peripheral blood, sampled 360 days after TCRalphabeta/CD19-depleted stem cell transplant. These receptors came from a female patient between 2 and 10 years old who had a stem cell transplant for Fanconi anemia, so the T cells may come from the graft donor.

The gene calls are TRBV2 and TRBJ2-1, with D possibly being TRBD2 (6 bases). This CDR3 contains 16 residues. The germline V gene encodes CDR1 SNHLY and CDR2 FYNNEI. Trimming shortened V by 5 bases and J by 4 bases, and 18 bases separated the two germline ends. This CDR3 is CASSPVIWRGYNEQFF. CDR3 DNA sequence: TGTGCCAGCAGTCCCGTGATCTGGAGGGGTTACAATGAGCAGTTCTTC.

V usage is TRBV2 and J usage is TRBJ2-2; the match to TRBD2 covers 9 bases. The V gene end was trimmed by 4 bases and the J gene end by 7 bases; junction bases not matched to a gene: 10. Germline V lookup: CDR1 SNHLY, CDR2 FYNNEI. This CDR3 is 16 amino acids long. Here the CDR3 DNA reads TGTGCCAGCAGTGTTGCAAGCGGGGGGAGCATCGGGGAGCTGTTTTTT. Its translation is CASSVASGGSIGELFF.

Ten or more counts support this clonotype. The chain employs TRBV7-2 and TRBJ2-3, with D possibly matching TRBD2 (6 bases). The germline CDR1 and CDR2 sequences are SGHTA and FQGNSA. The length of the CDR3 is 15 residues. The V end lost 5 bases, the J end lost 2 bases, and 14 bases lay between the germline ends. CDR3 protein: CASSENGLNTDTQYF. The CDR3 DNA reads as TGTGCCAGCAGCGAGAACGGACTAAACACAGATACGCAGTATTTT. The full variable domain, in which reference TRBV7-2 and TRBJ2-3 provide the parts outside the CDR3, is GAGVSQSPSNKVTEKGKDVELRCDPISGHTALYWYRQSLGQGLEFLIYFQGNSAPDKSGLPSDRFSAERTGGSVSTLTIQRTQQEDSAVYLCASSENGLNTDTQYFGPGTRLTVL.